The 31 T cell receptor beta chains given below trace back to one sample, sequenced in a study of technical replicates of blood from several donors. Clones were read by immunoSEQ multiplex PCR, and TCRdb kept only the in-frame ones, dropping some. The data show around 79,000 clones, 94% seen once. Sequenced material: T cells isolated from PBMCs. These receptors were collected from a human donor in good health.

The CDR3 region has the DNA TGTGCCAGTAGTAGTTTTGAGGGTATACTTTCACGATATGGCTACACCTTC. Protein product: CASSSFEGILSRYGYTF. The rearrangement links TRBV19 to TRBJ1-2, with unresolved D. CDR1 and CDR2 (germline): LNHDA, SQIVND (reference sequence). The V and J ends lost 4 bases and 5 bases respectively, with 23 bases between them. The CDR3 totals 17 residues.

The CDR3 DNA sequence: TGTGCCAGCAGCGTAGCGGGCCCGATTATGACGGATACGCAGTATTTT. This gives the protein CASSVAGPIMTDTQYF. This chain connects TRBV27 to TRBJ2-3; the match to TRBD2 covers 7 bases. V gave up 6 bases and J gave up 6 bases; unmatched junction bases: 15. Germline V gives CDR1 MNHEY, CDR2 SMNVEV (reference sequence). The CDR3 contains 16 residues.

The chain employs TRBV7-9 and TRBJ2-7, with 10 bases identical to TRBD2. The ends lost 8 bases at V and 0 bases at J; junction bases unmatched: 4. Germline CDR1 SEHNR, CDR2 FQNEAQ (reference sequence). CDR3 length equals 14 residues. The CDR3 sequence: CASRTSGISYEQYF. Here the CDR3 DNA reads TGTGCCAGCCGTACTAGCGGGATCTCCTACGAGCAGTACTTC.

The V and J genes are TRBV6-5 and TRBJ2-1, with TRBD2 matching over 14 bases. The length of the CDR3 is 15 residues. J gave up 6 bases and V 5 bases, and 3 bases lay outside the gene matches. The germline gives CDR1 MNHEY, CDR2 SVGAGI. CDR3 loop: CASSQTSGRANEQFF. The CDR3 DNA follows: TGTGCCAGCAGTCAGACTAGCGGGAGGGCCAATGAGCAGTTCTTC.

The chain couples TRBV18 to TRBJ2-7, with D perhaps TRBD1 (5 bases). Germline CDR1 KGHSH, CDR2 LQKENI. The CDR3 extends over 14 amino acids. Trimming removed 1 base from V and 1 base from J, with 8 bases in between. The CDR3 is CASSPLQDSYEQYF. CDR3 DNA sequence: TGTGCCAGCTCACCACTACAGGATTCCTACGAGCAGTACTTC.

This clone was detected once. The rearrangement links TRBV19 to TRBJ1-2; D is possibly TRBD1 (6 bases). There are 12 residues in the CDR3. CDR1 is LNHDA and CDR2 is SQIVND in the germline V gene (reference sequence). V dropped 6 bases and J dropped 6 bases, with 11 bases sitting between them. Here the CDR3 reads CASRQGSHGYTF. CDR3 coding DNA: TGTGCCAGTAGGCAGGGGAGCCATGGCTACACCTTC.

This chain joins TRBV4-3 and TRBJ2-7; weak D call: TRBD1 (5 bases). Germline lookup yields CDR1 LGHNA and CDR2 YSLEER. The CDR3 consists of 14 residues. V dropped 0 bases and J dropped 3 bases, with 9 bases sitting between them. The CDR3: CASSQETAIYEQYF. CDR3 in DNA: TGCGCCAGCAGCCAAGAGACAGCAATCTACGAGCAGTACTTC.

The CDR3 is CASSLRTSGYEQYF. CDR3 DNA sequence: TGTGCCAGCAGCCTCCGGACTAGCGGCTACGAGCAGTACTTC. This rearrangement joins TRBV9 to TRBJ2-7, with TRBD2 matching over 10 bases. The J segment lost 3 bases and the V segment lost 4 bases, leaving 4 bases of the junction unmatched. This CDR3 comprises 14 residues. CDR1 is SGDLS, CDR2 YYNGEE, per germline.

The chain's CDR3 is CASSTFVGAAGEQYF. CDR3 nucleotides: TGTGCCAGTAGTACTTTCGTGGGGGCGGCGGGCGAGCAGTACTTC. V and J are TRBV19 and TRBJ2-7; possible D gene TRBD1, 6 bases. Trimming removed 4 bases from V and 6 bases from J, with 19 bases in between. Germline assignment: CDR1 LNHDA and CDR2 SQIVND (reference sequence). This CDR3 comprises 15 residues.

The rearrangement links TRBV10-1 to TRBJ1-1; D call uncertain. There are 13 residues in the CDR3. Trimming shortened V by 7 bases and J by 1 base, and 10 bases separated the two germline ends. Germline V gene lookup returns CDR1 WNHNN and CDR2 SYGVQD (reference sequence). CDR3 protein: CASMATKNTEAFF. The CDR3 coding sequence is TGCGCCAGCATGGCAACTAAGAACACTGAAGCTTTCTTT.

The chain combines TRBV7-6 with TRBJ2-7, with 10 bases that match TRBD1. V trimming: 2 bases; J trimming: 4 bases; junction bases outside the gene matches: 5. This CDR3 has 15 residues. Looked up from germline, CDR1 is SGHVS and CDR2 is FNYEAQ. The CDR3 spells CASSLSWDRGYEQYF. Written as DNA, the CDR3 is TGTGCCAGCAGCTTAAGCTGGGACAGGGGATACGAGCAGTACTTC.

CDR3 coding DNA: TGTGCCAGCAGTTTCTCTAGCGGCTCCTACGAGCAGTACTTC. It specifies CASSFSSGSYEQYF. The V and J genes are TRBV28 and TRBJ2-7; 7 bases line up with TRBD2. CDR3 length equals 14 residues. Germline V CDR1 and CDR2: MDHEN, SYDVKM. V shed 3 bases, J shed 0 bases, and the junction held 2 bases outside the gene matches.

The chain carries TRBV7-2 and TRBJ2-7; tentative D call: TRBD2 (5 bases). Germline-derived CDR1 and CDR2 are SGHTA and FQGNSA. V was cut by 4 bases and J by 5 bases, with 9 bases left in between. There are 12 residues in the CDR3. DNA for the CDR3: TGTGCCAGCAGCTCCGGGATCGACGAGCAGTACTTC. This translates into CASSSGIDEQYF.

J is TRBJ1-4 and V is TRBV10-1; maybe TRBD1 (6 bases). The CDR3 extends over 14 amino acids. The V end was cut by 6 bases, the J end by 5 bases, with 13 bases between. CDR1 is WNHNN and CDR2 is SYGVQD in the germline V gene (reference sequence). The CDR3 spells CASRGTGQNEKLFF. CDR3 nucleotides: TGCGCCAGCAGGGGAACCGGACAGAATGAAAAACTGTTTTTT.

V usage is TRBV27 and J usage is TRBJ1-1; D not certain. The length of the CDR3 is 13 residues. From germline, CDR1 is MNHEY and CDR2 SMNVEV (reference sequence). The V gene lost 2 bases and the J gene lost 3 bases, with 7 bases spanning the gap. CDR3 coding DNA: TGTGCCAGCAGTTTAGGGCTATACACTGAAGCTTTCTTT. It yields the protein CASSLGLYTEAFF.

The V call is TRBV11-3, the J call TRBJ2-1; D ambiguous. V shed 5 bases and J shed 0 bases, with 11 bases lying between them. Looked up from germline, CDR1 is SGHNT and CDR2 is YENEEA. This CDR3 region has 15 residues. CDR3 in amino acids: CASSPRWSSYNEQFF. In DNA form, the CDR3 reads TGTGCCAGCAGCCCCCGCTGGAGCTCCTACAATGAGCAGTTCTTC. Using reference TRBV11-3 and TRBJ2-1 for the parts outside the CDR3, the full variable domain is EAGVVQSPRYKIIEKKQPVAFWCNPISGHNTLYWYLQNLGQGPELLIRYENEEAVDDSQLPKDRFSAERLKGVDSTLKIQPAELGDSAVYLCASSPRWSSYNEQFFGPGTRLTVL.

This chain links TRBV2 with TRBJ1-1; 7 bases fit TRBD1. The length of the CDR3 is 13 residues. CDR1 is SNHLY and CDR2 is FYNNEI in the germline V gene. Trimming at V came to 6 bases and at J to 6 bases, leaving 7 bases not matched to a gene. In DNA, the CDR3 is TGTGCCAGCAGCCTGGTCAGGGGGTCTGAAGCTTTCTTT. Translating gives CASSLVRGSEAFF.

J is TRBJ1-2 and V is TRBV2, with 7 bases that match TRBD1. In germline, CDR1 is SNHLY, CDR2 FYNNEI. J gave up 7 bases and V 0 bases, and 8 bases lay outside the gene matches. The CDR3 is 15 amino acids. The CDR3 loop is CASSEASRDRPGYTF. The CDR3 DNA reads TGTGCCAGCAGTGAAGCTAGTCGGGACAGACCTGGCTACACCTTC. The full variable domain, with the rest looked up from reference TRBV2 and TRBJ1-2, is EPEVTQTPSHQVTQMGQEVILRCVPISNHLYFYWYRQILGQKVEFLVSFYNNEISEKSEIFDDQFSVERPDGSNFTLKIRSTKLEDSAMYFCASSEASRDRPGYTFGSGTRLTVV.

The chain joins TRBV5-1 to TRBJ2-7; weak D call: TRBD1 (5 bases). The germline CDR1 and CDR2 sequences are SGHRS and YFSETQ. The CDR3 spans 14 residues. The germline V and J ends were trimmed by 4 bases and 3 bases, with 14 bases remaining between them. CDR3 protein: CASSARQPYYEQYF. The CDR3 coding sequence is TGCGCCAGCAGCGCAAGACAGCCTTACTACGAGCAGTACTTC.

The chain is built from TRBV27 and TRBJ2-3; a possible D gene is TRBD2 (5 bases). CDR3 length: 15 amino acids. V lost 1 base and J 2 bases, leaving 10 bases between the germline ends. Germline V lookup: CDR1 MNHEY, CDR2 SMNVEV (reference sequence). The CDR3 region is CASSLYGRVTDTQYF. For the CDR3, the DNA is TGTGCCAGCAGTTTATACGGGCGGGTCACAGATACGCAGTATTTT.

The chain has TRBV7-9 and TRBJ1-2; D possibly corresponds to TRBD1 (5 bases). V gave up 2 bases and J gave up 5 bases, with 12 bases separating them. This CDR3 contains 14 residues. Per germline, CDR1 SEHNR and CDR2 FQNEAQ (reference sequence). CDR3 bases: TGTGCCAGCAGCTTAATACAGGAGATATATGGCTACACCTTC. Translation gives CASSLIQEIYGYTF.

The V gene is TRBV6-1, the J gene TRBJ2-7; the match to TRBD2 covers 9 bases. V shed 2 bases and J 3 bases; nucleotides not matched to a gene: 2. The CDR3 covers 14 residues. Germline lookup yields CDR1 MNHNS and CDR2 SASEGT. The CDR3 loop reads CASSELAGRYEQYF. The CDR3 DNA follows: TGTGCCAGCAGTGAACTAGCGGGACGCTACGAGCAGTACTTC.

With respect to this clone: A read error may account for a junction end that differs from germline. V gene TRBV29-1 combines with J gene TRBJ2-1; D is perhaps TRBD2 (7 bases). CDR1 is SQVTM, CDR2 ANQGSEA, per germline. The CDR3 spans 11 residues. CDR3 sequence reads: CSHLWGGAEIF. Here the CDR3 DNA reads TGCAGCCACTTGTGGGGGGGCGCTGAAATCTTC.

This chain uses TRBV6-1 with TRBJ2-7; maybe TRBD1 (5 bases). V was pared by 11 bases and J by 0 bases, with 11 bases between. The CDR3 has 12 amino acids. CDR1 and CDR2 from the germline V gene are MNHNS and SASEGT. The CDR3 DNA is TGTGCCGGGGCGGACATCTCCTACGAGCAGTACTTC. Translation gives CAGADISYEQYF.

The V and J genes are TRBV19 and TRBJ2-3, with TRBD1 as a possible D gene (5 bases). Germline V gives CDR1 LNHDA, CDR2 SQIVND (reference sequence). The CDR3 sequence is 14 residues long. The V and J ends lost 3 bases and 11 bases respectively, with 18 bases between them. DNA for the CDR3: TGTGCCAGTAGTATCGGTCAGGGCTTTCTAGGGCAGTATTTT. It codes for CASSIGQGFLGQYF.

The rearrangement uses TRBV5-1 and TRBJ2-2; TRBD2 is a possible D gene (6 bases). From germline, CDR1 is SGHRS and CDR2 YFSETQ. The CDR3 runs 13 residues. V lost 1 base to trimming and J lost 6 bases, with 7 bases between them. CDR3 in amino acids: CASSLWGAGELFF. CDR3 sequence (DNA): TGCGCCAGCAGCTTGTGGGGGGCCGGGGAGCTGTTTTTT.

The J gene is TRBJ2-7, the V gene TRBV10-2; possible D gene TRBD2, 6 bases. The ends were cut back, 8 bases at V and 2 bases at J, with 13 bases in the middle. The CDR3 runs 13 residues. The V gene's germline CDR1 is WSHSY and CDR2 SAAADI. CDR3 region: CASLAGPTYEQYF. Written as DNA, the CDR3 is TGCGCCAGCCTGGCGGGGCCTACCTACGAGCAGTACTTC.

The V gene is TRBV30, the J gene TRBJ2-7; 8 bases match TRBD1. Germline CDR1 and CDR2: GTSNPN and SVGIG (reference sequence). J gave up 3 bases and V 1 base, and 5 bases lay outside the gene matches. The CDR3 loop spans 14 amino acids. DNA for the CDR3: TGTGCCTGGAGTGCAGGGGGCTATCACTACGAGCAGTACTTC. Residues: CAWSAGGYHYEQYF.

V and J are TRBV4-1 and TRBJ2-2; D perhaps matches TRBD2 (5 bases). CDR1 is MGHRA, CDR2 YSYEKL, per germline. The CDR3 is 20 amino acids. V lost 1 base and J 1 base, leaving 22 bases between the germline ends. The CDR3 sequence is CASSQGASPLLSRNTGELFF. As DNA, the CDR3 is TGCGCCAGCAGCCAAGGGGCTAGCCCGCTCCTCTCGCGGAACACCGGGGAGCTGTTTTTT.

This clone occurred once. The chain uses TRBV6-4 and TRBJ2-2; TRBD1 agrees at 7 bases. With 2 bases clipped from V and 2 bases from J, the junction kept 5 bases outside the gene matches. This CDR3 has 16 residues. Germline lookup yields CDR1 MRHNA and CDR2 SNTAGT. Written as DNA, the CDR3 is TGTGCCAGCAGTGACAGTACAGGGGCAAACACCGGGGAGCTGTTTTTT. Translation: CASSDSTGANTGELFF.

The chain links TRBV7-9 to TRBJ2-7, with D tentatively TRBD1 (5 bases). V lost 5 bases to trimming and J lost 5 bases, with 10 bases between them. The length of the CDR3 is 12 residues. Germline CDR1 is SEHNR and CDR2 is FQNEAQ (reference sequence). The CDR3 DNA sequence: TGTGCCAGCAGCGTACAGGTGAACGAGCAGTACTTC. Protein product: CASSVQVNEQYF.